The rows below give T cell receptor beta chains drawn from one sample of a study of blood T cell repertoires in COVID-19. Repertoires were generated with immunoSEQ multiplex PCR, while TCRdb's copy carries only in-frame clones and drops some. The sample shows over 150,000 clones, under 85% of them seen only once. The specimen sequenced was peripheral blood. These receptor sequences come from a woman in her 70s with COVID-19, enrolled during active disease. CDR3s include the opening cysteine and the closing phenylalanine or tryptophan. The D gene is left open where the match is weak. Clone size is not always given. Where it is, it says once, few, many or a class for expanded clones.

TRBV6-5	TRBJ2-7	-	TRBD1	CASSYSRGQNYEQYF	TGTGCCAGCAGTTACTCGAGGGGACAGAATTACGAGCAGTACTTC
TRBV3-1/TRBV3-2	TRBJ2-2	few	-	CASSNSGNTGELFF	TGTGCCAGCAGCAATAGCGGGAACACCGGGGAGCTGTTTTTT
TRBV18	TRBJ1-1	-	-	CASSPNRLNTEAFF	TGTGCCAGCTCACCAAACAGATTGAACACTGAAGCTTTCTTT
TRBV6-5	TRBJ1-1	once	-	CASILLGGGTEAFF	TGTGCCAGCATCCTTCTAGGGGGGGGCACTGAAGCTTTCTTT
TRBV9	TRBJ2-1	-	TRBD1	CASSAVGSGQGARNEQFF	TGTGCCAGCAGCGCAGTTGGGTCGGGACAGGGGGCGCGGAATGAGCAGTTCTTC
TRBV4-3	TRBJ1-5	few	TRBD1	CASSLQTGQGNQPQHF	TGCGCCAGCAGCCTACAAACTGGACAGGGAAATCAGCCCCAGCATTTT
TRBV6-6	TRBJ2-7	-	-	CASNRDTGSYEQYF	TGTGCCAGCAACCGGGACACCGGCTCCTACGAGCAGTACTTC
TRBV9	TRBJ2-3	-	-	CASSVGRGSTDTQYF	TGTGCCAGCAGCGTCGGACGGGGGAGCACAGATACGCAGTATTTT
TRBV2	TRBJ2-7	-	-	CASSTGSYEQYF	TGTGCCAGCAGCACAGGCTCCTACGAGCAGTACTTC
TRBV7-9	TRBJ1-1	once	TRBD1	CASSRQGAGTEAFF	TGTGCCAGCAGTCGACAGGGGGCAGGCACTGAAGCTTTCTTT
TRBV27	TRBJ2-1	-	TRBD2	CATAGGSGSRNEQFF	TGTGCCACCGCCGGGGGTAGCGGGAGTCGTAATGAGCAGTTCTTC
TRBV5-1	TRBJ2-7	-	-	CASSDSGPYEQYF	TGCGCCAGCAGTGATAGTGGTCCTTACGAGCAGTACTTC
TRBV3-1/TRBV3-2	TRBJ1-6	few	TRBD1	CASSQGDRASPLHF	TGTGCCAGCAGCCAAGGGGACAGGGCCTCACCCCTCCACTTT
TRBV2	TRBJ2-3	medium-sized	TRBD2	CASSGGTSGGTDTQYF	TGTGCCAGCAGTGGAGGGACTAGCGGAGGGACAGATACGCAGTATTTT
TRBV3-1/TRBV3-2	TRBJ1-6	once	TRBD1	CASSLGQLNSPLHF	TGTGCCAGCAGCCTGGGACAGTTAAATTCACCCCTCCACTTT
TRBV18	TRBJ2-1	-	TRBD1	CASSPLGQGSYNEQFF	TGTGCCAGCTCACCCCTGGGACAGGGTTCCTACAATGAGCAGTTCTTC
TRBV3-1/TRBV3-2	TRBJ2-2	-	-	CASSQDVPGAGELFF	TGTGCCAGCAGCCAAGACGTGCCAGGGGCCGGGGAGCTGTTTTTT
TRBV5-4	TRBJ1-5	-	TRBD1	CASSSGQGNQPQHF	TGTGCCAGCAGCTCGGGACAGGGGAATCAGCCCCAGCATTTT
TRBV15	TRBJ2-7	-	TRBD2	CATSITRLAGYEQYF	TGTGCCACCAGCATTACGAGACTAGCGGGGTACGAGCAGTACTTC
TRBV5-4	TRBJ2-5	-	TRBD2	CASSPGGLALQETQYF	TGTGCCAGCAGCCCGGGGGGACTGGCCTTACAAGAGACCCAGTACTTC
TRBV6-2/TRBV6-3	TRBJ2-6	-	-	CASSYPRGFSGANVLTF	TGTGCCAGCAGTTACCCCCGGGGGTTCTCTGGGGCCAACGTCCTGACTTTC
TRBV3-1/TRBV3-2	TRBJ1-2	-	-	CASSEKAGYNYGYTF	TGTGCCAGCAGCGAAAAAGCAGGCTATAACTATGGCTACACCTTC
TRBV18	TRBJ1-1	once	-	CASSHFRGAGNTEAFF	TGTGCCAGCTCCCACTTCAGGGGCGCTGGGAACACTGAAGCTTTCTTT
TRBV19	TRBJ2-5	-	TRBD1	CASSVDRGGQETQYF	TGTGCCAGTAGTGTCGACAGGGGGGGGCAAGAGACCCAGTACTTC
TRBV6-2/TRBV6-3	TRBJ2-1	-	-	CASSPGGWTYNEQFF	TGTGCCAGCAGCCCCGGGGGATGGACCTACAATGAGCAGTTCTTC
TRBV28	TRBJ2-5	-	TRBD1	CASSTRTGTQETQYF	TGTGCCAGCAGTACCCGGACAGGAACACAAGAGACCCAGTACTTC
TRBV27	TRBJ1-2	few	-	CASSSYPGHSYGYTF	TGTGCCAGCAGTTCCTACCCCGGACACAGCTATGGCTACACCTTC
TRBV5-1	TRBJ2-2	-	-	CASSLARVRTQNTGELFF	TGCGCCAGCAGCTTGGCCAGGGTCAGGACACAGAACACCGGGGAGCTGTTTTTT
TRBV29-1	TRBJ2-1	-	-	CSVAQSGYHEQFF	TGCAGCGTCGCTCAATCCGGTTACCATGAGCAGTTCTTC
TRBV3-1/TRBV3-2	TRBJ1-1	-	-	CASSQASEAFF	TGTGCCAGCAGCCAAGCCAGTGAAGCTTTCTTT
TRBV5-1	TRBJ2-3	-	TRBD2	CASCGLAGVDTQYF	TGCGCCAGCTGTGGACTAGCGGGAGTTGATACGCAGTATTTT
TRBV7-9	TRBJ2-7	-	-	CASSSIRQSEAEQYF	TGTGCCAGCAGCTCGATTCGACAGAGTGAGGCCGAGCAGTACTTC
TRBV7-9	TRBJ1-2	few	TRBD1	CASSLSSGQGIAYTF	TGTGCCAGCAGCCTGTCATCGGGACAGGGAATCGCCTACACCTTC
TRBV5-1	TRBJ2-1	-	-	CASSLGSGNEQFF	TGCGCCAGCAGCTTAGGGAGCGGGAATGAGCAGTTCTTC
TRBV7-9	TRBJ2-2	many	TRBD1	CASSSDRGRLSGSAGELFF	TGTGCCAGCAGCTCGGACAGGGGGCGCCTTAGCGGGAGTGCCGGGGAGCTGTTTTTT
TRBV6-6	TRBJ1-2	-	-	CASSYPEGRSYTF	TGTGCCAGCAGTTACCCAGAGGGTAGATCCTACACCTTC
TRBV5-5	TRBJ1-2	-	-	CASSLALSGYTF	TGTGCCAGCAGCTTGGCACTCTCCGGCTACACCTTC
TRBV28	TRBJ1-5	-	-	CASSFGNQPQHF	TGTGCCAGCAGTTTCGGGAATCAGCCCCAGCATTTT
TRBV6-5	TRBJ1-2	-	-	CASSPRAYGYTF	TGTGCCAGCAGCCCGAGAGCTTATGGCTACACCTTC
TRBV28	TRBJ2-1	-	-	CATTGYNEQFF	TGTGCCACGACGGGATACAATGAGCAGTTCTTC
TRBV25-1	TRBJ2-7	-	TRBD2	CASSGHPGTSGRAKQYF	TGTGCCAGCAGTGGCCACCCCGGGACTAGCGGGAGGGCCAAGCAGTACTTC
TRBV2	TRBJ2-1	few	TRBD1	CASRPGQGRYEQFF	TGTGCCAGCAGGCCGGGACAGGGAAGATATGAGCAGTTCTTC
TRBV27	TRBJ2-3	-	TRBD2	CASSPTSGRPTDTQYF	TGTGCCAGCAGCCCGACTAGCGGGAGACCGACAGATACGCAGTATTTT
TRBV28	TRBJ2-7	-	TRBD1	CASRGSGTGKYEQYF	TGTGCCAGCAGAGGATCCGGGACAGGCAAATACGAGCAGTACTTC
TRBV9	TRBJ2-2	-	-	CASSVDPRPAGELFF	TGTGCCAGCAGCGTAGATCCCCGTCCTGCCGGGGAGCTGTTTTTT
TRBV4-1	TRBJ2-7	-	TRBD1	CASSQHYRGNYEQYF	TGCGCCAGCAGCCAGCATTACAGGGGGAACTACGAGCAGTACTTC
TRBV9	TRBJ2-3	-	TRBD2	CASSVAAPVFSSGRTDTQYF	TGTGCCAGCAGCGTAGCCGCGCCAGTCTTTTCTAGCGGGCGCACAGATACGCAGTATTTT
TRBV29-1	TRBJ2-2	-	-	CSVEEGQWENTGELFF	TGCAGCGTTGAAGAAGGACAGTGGGAAAACACCGGGGAGCTGTTTTTT
TRBV15	TRBJ2-2	-	TRBD1	CATSRGTGGSTGELFF	TGTGCCACCAGCAGAGGGACAGGGGGGTCCACCGGGGAGCTGTTTTTT
TRBV9	TRBJ2-3	-	TRBD2	CASSGTSGRAGTDTQYF	TGTGCCAGCAGCGGAACTAGCGGGAGGGCCGGCACAGATACGCAGTATTTT
TRBV7-2	TRBJ2-3	-	-	CASSLGLGTGSDTQYF	TGTGCCAGCAGCTTAGGATTAGGTACAGGGTCAGATACGCAGTATTTT
TRBV18	TRBJ2-7	-	TRBD2	CASSVQRDSEQYF	TGTGCCAGCTCAGTGCAGCGGGATAGTGAGCAGTACTTC
TRBV25-1	TRBJ1-6	once	-	CASSDGRVPNSPLHF	TGTGCCAGCAGTGACGGGAGGGTCCCGAATTCACCCCTCCACTTT
TRBV3-1/TRBV3-2	TRBJ2-1	-	-	CASSQTLARTGSYNEQFF	TGTGCCAGCAGCCAGACCCTGGCTCGGACTGGCTCCTACAATGAGCAGTTCTTC
TRBV5-8	TRBJ2-1	-	TRBD2	CASSLTGTSGINNEQFF	TGTGCCAGCAGCTTAACCGGGACTAGCGGGATCAATAATGAGCAGTTCTTC